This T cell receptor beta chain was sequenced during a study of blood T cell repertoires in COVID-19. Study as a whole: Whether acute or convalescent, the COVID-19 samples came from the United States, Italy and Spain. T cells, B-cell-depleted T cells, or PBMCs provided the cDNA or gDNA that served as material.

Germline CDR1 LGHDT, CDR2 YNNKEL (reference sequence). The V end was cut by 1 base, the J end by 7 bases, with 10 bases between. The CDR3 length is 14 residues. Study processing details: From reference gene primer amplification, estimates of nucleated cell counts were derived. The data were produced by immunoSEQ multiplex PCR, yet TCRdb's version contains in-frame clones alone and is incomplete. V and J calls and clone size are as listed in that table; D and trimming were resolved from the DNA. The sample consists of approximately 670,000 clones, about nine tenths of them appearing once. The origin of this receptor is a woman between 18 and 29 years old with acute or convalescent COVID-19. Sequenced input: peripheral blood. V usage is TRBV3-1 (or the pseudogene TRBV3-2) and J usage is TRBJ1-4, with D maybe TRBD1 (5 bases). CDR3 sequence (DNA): TGTGCCAGCAGCCAAGGGGGCGGGATTGAAAAACTGTTTTTT. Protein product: CASSQGGGIEKLFF.